These 7 T cell receptor beta chains originate from one sample sequenced in a study of T cell responses to AZD1222 COVID-19 vaccine. The table came from immunoSEQ multiplex PCR; TCRdb's copy has only in-frame clones and leaves some out. The sample has 90,000 to 140,000 clones, roughly 90% seen once. Specimen: peripheral blood, collected on day 0 of AZD1222 vaccination. The receptors derive from an adult in good health.

This chain joins TRBV21-1 and TRBJ1-1; TRBD1 is the table's D call and was not checked against the DNA. TRBV21-1 constitutes a pseudogene. CDR3 length: 13 residues. The CDR3 loop reads CASSGQGGTEAFF. CDR3 in DNA: TGTGCCAGCAGTGGACAGGGGGGGACTGAAGCTTTCTTT.

This rearrangement joins TRBV2 to TRBJ2-5; 10 bases match TRBD2. This CDR3 comprises 18 residues. The V segment lost 3 bases and the J segment 4 bases; nucleotides outside the gene matches: 14. In germline, CDR1 is SNHLY, CDR2 FYNNEI. CDR3 in DNA: TGTGCCAGCAGTGATGGTAGCGGGGGGCCCCAAGTCCCAGAGACCCAGTACTTC. Protein sequence: CASSDGSGGPQVPETQYF. The whole variable domain, remainder taken from reference TRBV2 and TRBJ2-5, is EPEVTQTPSHQVTQMGQEVILRCVPISNHLYFYWYRQILGQKVEFLVSFYNNEISEKSEIFDDQFSVERPDGSNFTLKIRSTKLEDSAMYFCASSDGSGGPQVPETQYFGPGTRLLVL.

The chain employs TRBV19 and TRBJ1-5; 7 nucleotides line up with TRBD1. The junction had 4 bases not matched to a gene; V was cut back by 5 bases and J by 0 bases. Germline V gene sequence: CDR1 LNHDA, CDR2 SQIVND (reference sequence). The CDR3 length is 15 residues. The CDR3 DNA reads as TGTGCCAGTAGTCCCGGGACAGCTAGCAATCAGCCCCAGCATTTT. Amino acid sequence: CASSPGTASNQPQHF. Combining the CDR3 with reference TRBV19 and TRBJ1-5 gives the whole variable domain DGGITQSPKYLFRKEGQNVTLSCEQNLNHDAMYWYRQDPGQGLRLIYYSQIVNDFQKGDIAEGYSVSREKKESFPLTVTSAQKNPTAFYLCASSPGTASNQPQHFGDGTRLSIL.

DNA for the CDR3: TGTGCCAGCAGTTACCAGGGGGTTGGTTCACCCCTCCACTTT. It codes for CASSYQGVGSPLHF. The chain uses TRBV27 and TRBJ1-6; 7 nucleotides match TRBD1. The length of the CDR3 is 14 residues. CDR1 MNHEY and CDR2 SMNVEV come from the germline V gene (reference sequence). V trimming: 4 bases; J trimming: 9 bases; junction bases outside the gene matches: 6.

The chain is built from TRBV5-1 and TRBJ2-5; 10 bases map to TRBD2. Germline lookup yields CDR1 SGHRS and CDR2 YFSETQ. The CDR3 is 16 residues long. Trimming at V came to 4 bases and at J to 2 bases, leaving 8 bases not matched to a gene. CDR3 sequence: CASSLFSSGGQETQYF. The CDR3 DNA sequence: TGCGCCAGCAGCCTTTTTTCTAGCGGGGGACAAGAGACCCAGTACTTC.

The V and J genes are TRBV2 and TRBJ1-2; a possible D gene is TRBD1 (6 bases). V was trimmed by 7 bases and J by 3 bases, leaving 15 bases between them. Germline V gene lookup returns CDR1 SNHLY and CDR2 FYNNEI. The CDR3 is made up of 14 amino acids. The DNA of the CDR3 is TGTGCCAGCAAGGGGGGGTCTCCCGACTATGGCTACACCTTC. The encoded protein is CASKGGSPDYGYTF.

J is TRBJ2-1 and V is TRBV27; D is possibly TRBD1 (5 bases). V lost 5 bases, J lost 0 bases, and 8 bases lay in between. The CDR3 loop spans 14 amino acids. Germline V lookup: CDR1 MNHEY, CDR2 SMNVEV (reference sequence). The CDR3 region is CASSVQGSYNEQFF. The CDR3 nucleotides read TGTGCCAGCAGTGTTCAGGGCTCCTACAATGAGCAGTTCTTC.